A selection of T cell receptor beta chains follows, all from one sample in a study of human T cells and chemical hapten exposure. One entry per CDR3 protein results from TCRdb running MiXCR on the RACE reads. Here the sample spans some 71,000 distinct CDR3 sequences, around 10% being singletons. The sequences come from whole blood, collected in connection with sensitization to the hapten diphenylcyclopropenone (DPC). Receptors originate from a woman in her fifties or sixties with alopecia areata. Some clones in this sample may be carry-over from other donors' samples. Each CDR3 is given with its conserved first and last residue. D genes are given only for firm matches. A row's size may be missing; if present it is once, few, many or a size class.

d_gene	abundance	v_gene	j_gene	CDR3aa	CDR3nt
TRBD1	many	TRBV7-8	TRBJ1-4	CASSPYSGQGDEKLFF	TGTGCCAGCAGCCCATACTCGGGACAGGGAGACGAAAAACTGTTTTTT
TRBD2	few	TRBV7-2	TRBJ2-3	CASSLLAGGPDTQYF	TGTGCCAGCAGCCTACTAGCGGGGGGGCCAGATACGCAGTATTTT
TRBD2	many	TRBV7-2	TRBJ2-3	CASSLGFRGGPAVADTQYF	TGTGCCAGCAGCTTGGGCTTTCGGGGGGGGCCCGCGGTGGCAGATACGCAGTATTTT
TRBD2	few	TRBV20-1	TRBJ2-7	CSAMGLAGGISYEQYF	TGCAGTGCTATGGGACTAGCGGGAGGCATCTCCTACGAGCAGTACTTC
.	few	TRBV29-1	TRBJ2-5	CSVAPNRKETQYF	TGCAGCGTCGCCCCCAACAGGAAAGAGACCCAGTACTTC
.	many	TRBV5-1	TRBJ1-4	CASSLGATANDEKLFF	TGCGCCAGCAGCTTGGGGGCTACAGCAAACGATGAAAAACTGTTTTTT
TRBD1	.	TRBV9	TRBJ2-1	CASSPYQGADNEQFF	TGTGCCAGCAGCCCCTATCAGGGGGCGGACAATGAGCAGTTCTTC
TRBD2	.	TRBV4-3	TRBJ2-7	CASSQSIISGDYEQYF	TGCGCCAGCAGCCAATCGATTATTAGCGGGGACTACGAGCAGTACTTC
.	many	TRBV2	TRBJ2-1	CASSVKGQPLGNEQFF	TGTGCCAGCAGTGTTAAGGGGCAACCTTTAGGTAATGAGCAGTTCTTC
.	.	TRBV25-1	TRBJ1-5	CASSESGFDSNQPQHF	TGTGCCAGCAGTGAATCCGGGTTTGATAGCAATCAGCCCCAGCATTTT
.	few	TRBV6-5	TRBJ2-5	CASSRGTPIRETQYF	TGTGCCAGCAGCCGGGGGACTCCTATTCGAGAGACCCAGTACTTC
.	many	TRBV9	TRBJ2-7	CASSASNVHEQYF	TGTGCCAGCAGCGCGTCAAACGTCCACGAGCAGTACTTC
.	.	TRBV27	TRBJ1-6	CASSLYPERRPDNSPLHF	TGTGCCAGCAGTTTATATCCGGAGAGGAGGCCTGATAATTCACCCCTCCACTTT
.	many	TRBV11-3	TRBJ2-1	CASSRGRREDEQFF	TGTGCCAGCAGCCGAGGAAGGAGGGAGGATGAGCAGTTCTTC
TRBD1	.	TRBV6-6	TRBJ2-7	CASRRGQAYEQYF	TGTGCCAGCAGACGGGGACAGGCCTACGAGCAGTACTTC
TRBD1	many	TRBV28	TRBJ1-5	CASSSGTGTDQPQHF	TGTGCCAGCAGCTCCGGGACAGGGACCGATCAGCCCCAGCATTTT
TRBD1	few	TRBV29-1	TRBJ2-3	CSVGGQGSDTQYF	TGCAGCGTTGGGGGACAGGGTTCAGATACGCAGTATTTT
.	many	TRBV6-6	TRBJ1-2	CASTAVKGQRGELNYGYTF	TGTGCCAGCACAGCAGTTAAGGGGCAGAGAGGCGAGCTTAACTATGGCTACACCTTC
.	many	TRBV20-1	TRBJ2-7	CSARVSGYEQYF	TGCAGTGCTAGAGTCTCCGGGTACGAGCAGTACTTC
TRBD1	many	TRBV12-3/TRBV12-4	TRBJ1-1	CASRGQGARRTEAFF	TGTGCCAGCAGGGGACAGGGAGCGCGTAGGACTGAAGCTTTCTTT
.	few	TRBV29-1	TRBJ1-6	CSVRDPTGNSPLHF	TGCAGCGTAAGGGACCCGACGGGTAATTCACCCCTCCACTTT
.	many	TRBV27	TRBJ2-1	CASSPNEQFF	TGTGCCAGCAGTCCCAATGAGCAGTTCTTC
TRBD1	many	TRBV18	TRBJ1-5	CASSPGGAGNQPQHF	TGTGCCAGCTCCCCAGGGGGTGCGGGCAATCAGCCCCAGCATTTT
.	.	TRBV25-1	TRBJ1-5	CASSPMGRRDNQPQHF	TGTGCCAGCAGTCCTATGGGACGGCGAGACAATCAGCCCCAGCATTTT
.	.	TRBV28	TRBJ2-7	CASSFAVYEQYF	TGTGCCAGCAGTTTCGCGGTCTACGAGCAGTACTTC
.	many	TRBV11-2	TRBJ2-7	CASSSPRGPYEQYF	TGTGCCAGCAGCTCCCCCCGGGGACCCTACGAGCAGTACTTC
.	few	TRBV6-2/TRBV6-3	TRBJ2-5	CASTSGGEILRPRF	TGTGCCAGCACCTCGGGCGGGGAGATACTTCGCCCGAGATTC
.	many	TRBV29-1	TRBJ1-4	CSVDYGLGLFF	TGCAGCGTTGACTACGGCTTGGGACTGTTTTTT